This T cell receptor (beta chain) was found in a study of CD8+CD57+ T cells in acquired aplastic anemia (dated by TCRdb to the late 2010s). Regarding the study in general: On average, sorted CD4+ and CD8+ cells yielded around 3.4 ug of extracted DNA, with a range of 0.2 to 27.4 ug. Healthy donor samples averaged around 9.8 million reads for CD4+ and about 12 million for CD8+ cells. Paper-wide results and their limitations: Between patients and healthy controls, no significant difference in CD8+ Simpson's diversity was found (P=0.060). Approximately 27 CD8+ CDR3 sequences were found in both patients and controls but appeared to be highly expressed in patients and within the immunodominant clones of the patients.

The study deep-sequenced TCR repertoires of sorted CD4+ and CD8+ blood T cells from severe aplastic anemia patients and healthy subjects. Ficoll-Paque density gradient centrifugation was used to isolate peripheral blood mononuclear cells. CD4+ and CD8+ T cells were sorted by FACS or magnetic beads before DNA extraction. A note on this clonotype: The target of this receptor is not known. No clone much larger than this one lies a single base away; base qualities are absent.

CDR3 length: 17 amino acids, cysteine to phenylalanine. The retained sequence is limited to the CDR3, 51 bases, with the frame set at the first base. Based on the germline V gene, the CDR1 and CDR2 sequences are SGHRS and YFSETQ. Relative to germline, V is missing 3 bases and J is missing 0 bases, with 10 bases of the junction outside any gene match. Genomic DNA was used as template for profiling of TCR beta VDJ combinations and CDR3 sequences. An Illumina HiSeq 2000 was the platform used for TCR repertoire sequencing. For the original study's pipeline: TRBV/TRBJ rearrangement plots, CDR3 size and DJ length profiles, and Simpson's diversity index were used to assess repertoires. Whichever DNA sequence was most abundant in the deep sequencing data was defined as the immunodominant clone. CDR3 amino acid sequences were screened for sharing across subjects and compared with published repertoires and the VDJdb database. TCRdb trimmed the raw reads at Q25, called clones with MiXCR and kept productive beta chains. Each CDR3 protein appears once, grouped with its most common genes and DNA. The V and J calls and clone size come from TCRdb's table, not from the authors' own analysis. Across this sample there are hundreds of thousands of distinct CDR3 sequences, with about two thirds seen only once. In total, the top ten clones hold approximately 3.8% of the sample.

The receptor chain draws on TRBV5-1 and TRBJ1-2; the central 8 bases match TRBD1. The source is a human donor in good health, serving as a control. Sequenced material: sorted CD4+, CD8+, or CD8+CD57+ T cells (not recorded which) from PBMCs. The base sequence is TGCGCCAGCAGCTCTACAGGGGGACGCAGCCCTAACTATGGCTACACCTTC. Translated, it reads CASSSTGGRSPNYGYTF.